The clone carrying this T cell receptor (beta chain) appeared many times. What it recognizes is unknown. The entry originates in a study of CD8 T cells in ankylosing spondylitis. The study's findings and limits: Several highly homologous variants formed a TCR beta motif that appeared characteristic of ankylosing spondylitis blood.

The CDR3 length is 15 residues. Germline CDR1 is MGHRA and CDR2 is YSYEKL. The ends were cut back, 0 bases at V and 3 bases at J, with 12 bases in the middle. Quantitative 5'-RACE with molecular barcodes generated TCR beta libraries. TCRdb ran MiXCR on the 5' RACE reads and lists one entry per CDR3 protein. The table has 100,000 to 150,000 distinct CDR3 sequences, roughly 8.8% seen once. The sequencing input was blood, either unsorted or a sorted T cell fraction (not recorded which). J is TRBJ2-7 and V is TRBV4-1; D is possibly TRBD2 (5 bases). The sequence derives from a male donor with ankylosing spondylitis or in good health (not recorded which). CDR3 region: CASSQDTGTDYEQYF. DNA of the CDR3: TGCGCCAGCAGCCAAGATACGGGAACAGACTACGAGCAGTACTTC.